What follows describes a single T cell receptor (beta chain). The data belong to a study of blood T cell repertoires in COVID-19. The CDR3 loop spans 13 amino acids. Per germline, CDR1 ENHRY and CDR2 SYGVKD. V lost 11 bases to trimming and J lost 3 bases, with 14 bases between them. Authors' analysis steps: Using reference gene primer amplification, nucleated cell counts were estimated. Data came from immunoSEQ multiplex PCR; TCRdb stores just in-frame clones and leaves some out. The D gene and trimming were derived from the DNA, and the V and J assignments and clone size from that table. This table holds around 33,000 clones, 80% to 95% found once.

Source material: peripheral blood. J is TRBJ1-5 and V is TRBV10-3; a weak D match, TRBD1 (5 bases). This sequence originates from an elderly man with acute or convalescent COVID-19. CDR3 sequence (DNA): TGTGCCGGGAGGGACGGGATCAATCAGCCCCAGCATTTT. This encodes CAGRDGINQPQHF.